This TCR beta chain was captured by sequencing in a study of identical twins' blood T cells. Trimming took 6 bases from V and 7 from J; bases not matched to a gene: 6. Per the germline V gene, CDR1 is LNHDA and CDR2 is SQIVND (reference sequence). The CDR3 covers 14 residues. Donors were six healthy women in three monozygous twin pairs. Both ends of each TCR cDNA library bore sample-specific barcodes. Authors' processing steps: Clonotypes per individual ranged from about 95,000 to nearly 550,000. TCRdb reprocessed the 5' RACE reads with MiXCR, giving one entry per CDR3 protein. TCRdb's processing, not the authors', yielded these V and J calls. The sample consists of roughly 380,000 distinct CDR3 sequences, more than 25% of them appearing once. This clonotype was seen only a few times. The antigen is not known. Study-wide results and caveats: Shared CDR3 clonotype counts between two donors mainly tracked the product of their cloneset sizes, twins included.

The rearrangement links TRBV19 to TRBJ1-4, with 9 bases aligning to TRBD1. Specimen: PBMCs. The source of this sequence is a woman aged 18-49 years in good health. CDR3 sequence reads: CASSLGTGLEKLFF. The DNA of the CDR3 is TGTGCCAGTAGCCTCGGGACAGGGCTTGAAAAACTGTTTTTT.